This passage covers 22 T cell receptor beta chains from one sample sequenced in a study of blood T cell repertoires in COVID-19. This table comes from immunoSEQ multiplex PCR, and its TCRdb copy is limited to in-frame clones, with some not included. The sample lists roughly 42,000 clones, roughly nine tenths occurring once. Sequencing was performed on peripheral blood. The receptors stem from a man aged 30 to 39 with active or convalescent COVID-19.

This clone was observed a few times. J is TRBJ2-1 and V is TRBV27; the D gene is possibly TRBD2 (6 bases). V was cut by 4 bases and J by 4 bases, with 14 bases left in between. CDR3 length: 15 amino acids. Germline CDR1 and CDR2: MNHEY and SMNVEV (reference sequence). CDR3 sequence reads: CASSSAGLEYNEQFF. Written as DNA, the CDR3 is TGTGCCAGCAGTTCGGCGGGGCTAGAGTACAATGAGCAGTTCTTC.

The chain is built from TRBV11-2 and TRBJ2-2, with 7 bases lining up with TRBD1. Germline-derived CDR1 and CDR2 are SGHAT and FQNNGV. CDR3 size: 13 residues. Trimming cost V 5 bases and J 8 bases; bases outside gene matches: 5. The CDR3 DNA follows: TGTGCCAGCAGCCGCACAGGGGTTGGGGAGCTGTTTTTT. It is translated as CASSRTGVGELFF. Variable domain in full (rest from reference TRBV11-2 and TRBJ2-2): EAGVAQSPRYKIIEKRQSVAFWCNPISGHATLYWYQQILGQGPKLLIQFQNNGVVDDSQLPKDRFSAERLKGVDSTLKIQPAKLEDSAVYLCASSRTGVGELFFGEGSRLTVL.

The chain joins TRBV11-3 to TRBJ2-3, with 9 bases fitting TRBD1. The V segment lost 4 bases and the J segment 2 bases; nucleotides outside the gene matches: 4. Germline-derived CDR1 and CDR2 are SGHNT and YENEEA. The length of the CDR3 is 15 residues. CDR3 sequence (DNA): TGTGCCAGCAGCTCCGACAGGGGGTCCACAGATACGCAGTATTTT. Translation: CASSSDRGSTDTQYF. The full variable domain, its missing parts supplied by reference TRBV11-3 and TRBJ2-3, is EAGVVQSPRYKIIEKKQPVAFWCNPISGHNTLYWYLQNLGQGPELLIRYENEEAVDDSQLPKDRFSAERLKGVDSTLKIQPAELGDSAVYLCASSSDRGSTDTQYFGPGTRLTVL.

The chain joins TRBV3-1 (or the pseudogene TRBV3-2) to TRBJ1-2, with TRBD1 matching over 7 bases. The germline V gene encodes CDR1 LGHDT and CDR2 YNNKEL (reference sequence). Trimming removed 3 bases from V and 2 bases from J; junction bases left unmatched: 3. The CDR3 runs to 14 residues. The CDR3 DNA reads TGTGCCAGCAGCCACATGACAGGGAACTATGGCTACACCTTC. It codes for CASSHMTGNYGYTF.

The chain's CDR3 is CASSLAGRGETQYF. CDR3 coding DNA: TGTGCCAGCAGCTTAGCAGGGCGGGGTGAGACCCAGTACTTC. The chain recombines TRBV7-9 with TRBJ2-5; D may be TRBD2 (6 bases). Trimming pared 0 bases from V and 5 bases from J, leaving 10 bases between. The CDR3 covers 14 residues. CDR1 is SEHNR and CDR2 is FQNEAQ in the germline V gene (reference sequence).

Written as DNA, the CDR3 is TGTGCCAGCAGCTTAGCAAGGGCCCAGGGGCGAAACACCATATATTTT. This encodes CASSLARAQGRNTIYF. J is TRBJ1-3 and V is TRBV7-9; tentative D call: TRBD1 (6 bases). The CDR3 is 16 residues long. V lost 0 bases, J lost 5 bases, and 14 bases lay in between. From germline, CDR1 is SEHNR and CDR2 FQNEAQ (reference sequence).

The chain carries TRBV9 and TRBJ2-7; D possibly corresponds to TRBD2 (6 bases). Germline V lookup: CDR1 SGDLS, CDR2 YYNGEE. This CDR3 has 14 amino acids. Between the trimmed V and J ends, which lost 0 bases and 3 bases, there was a span of 10 bases. The CDR3 loop is CASSVGGGDYEQYF. Here the CDR3 DNA reads TGTGCCAGCAGCGTAGGGGGAGGCGACTACGAGCAGTACTTC. The full variable domain, with the rest looked up from reference TRBV9 and TRBJ2-7, is DSGVTQTPKHLITATGQRVTLRCSPRSGDLSVYWYQQSLDQGLQFLIQYYNGEERAKGNILERFSAQQFPDLHSELNLSSLELGDSALYFCASSVGGGDYEQYFGPGTRLTVT.

J is TRBJ1-5 and V is TRBV19; 11 bases are a match to TRBD1. Germline V gene sequence: CDR1 LNHDA, CDR2 SQIVND (reference sequence). The CDR3 is 18 amino acids. V dropped 6 bases and J dropped 4; count of bases not matched to a gene: 14. The CDR3 sequence is CASRNRDRGDVVNQPQHF. Written as DNA, the CDR3 is TGTGCCAGTAGGAACCGGGACAGGGGGGATGTTGTGAATCAGCCCCAGCATTTT.

The chain uses TRBV28 and TRBJ2-5, with 7 positions matching TRBD2. The CDR3 length is 16 residues. Germline V gene data show CDR1 as MDHEN and CDR2 as SYDVKM. After removal of 3 bases from V and 6 bases from J, the junction contained 13 bases not matched to a gene. The CDR3 sequence: CASSFTGGLSVQTQYF. CDR3 in DNA: TGTGCCAGCAGTTTTACGGGAGGACTCTCAGTCCAGACCCAGTACTTC.

V gene TRBV19 combines with J gene TRBJ2-6, with 8 nucleotides matching TRBD1. V shed 2 bases and J 0 bases; nucleotides not matched to a gene: 12. CDR3 length: 20 residues. From germline, CDR1 is LNHDA and CDR2 SQIVND (reference sequence). Written as DNA, the CDR3 is TGTGCCAGTAGTATATTTAGGCGGGGACAGGCAATCTCTGGGGCCAACGTCCTGACTTTC. This gives the protein CASSIFRRGQAISGANVLTF.

The gene calls are TRBV6-1 and TRBJ2-3; D unresolved. CDR1 MNHNS and CDR2 SASEGT come from the germline V gene. Trimming pared 2 bases from V and 4 bases from J, leaving 10 bases between. CDR3 length: 14 amino acids. The CDR3 DNA follows: TGTGCCAGCAGTGAATCGTTTGGGCCAGATACGCAGTATTTT. Translating it yields CASSESFGPDTQYF.

V is TRBV15 and J is TRBJ2-1; the match to TRBD2 covers 13 bases. Germline V gene sequence: CDR1 LNHNV, CDR2 YYDKDF (reference sequence). The CDR3 runs 17 residues. With V trimmed by 5 bases and J by 5 bases, 9 bases remained unmatched. CDR3 sequence reads: CATSSRLAGGFNNEQFF. The CDR3 nucleotides read TGTGCCACCAGCTCGCGACTAGCGGGGGGCTTTAACAATGAGCAGTTCTTC.

The chain is built from TRBV21-1 and TRBJ2-7; the table's D call, TRBD1, was not checked against the DNA. TRBV21-1 is annotated as a pseudogene. The CDR3 has 11 amino acids. DNA of the CDR3: TGTGCCAGCAGCAACAGCTACGAGCAGTACGTC. This sequence encodes CASSNSYEQYV.

The chain combines TRBV19 with TRBJ1-4; D possibly corresponds to TRBD1 (5 bases). Germline CDR1 and CDR2: LNHDA and SQIVND (reference sequence). The CDR3 contains 15 residues. Trimming took 6 bases from V and 5 from J, leaving 16 bases between them. This chain's CDR3 is CASSLSQGRNEKLFF. The DNA of the CDR3 is TGTGCCAGTAGCCTGTCCCAGGGCCGAAATGAAAAACTGTTTTTT.

V usage is TRBV2 and J usage is TRBJ2-1, with TRBD1 as a possible D gene (6 bases). This CDR3 has 13 residues. Germline CDR1 is SNHLY and CDR2 is FYNNEI. Trimming took 1 base from V and 12 from J, leaving 13 bases between them. The CDR3: CASSEGWTAMQFF. The CDR3, as DNA: TGTGCCAGCAGTGAAGGCTGGACAGCGATGCAGTTCTTC.

The DNA of the CDR3 is TGTGCCAGCTCACCATTAGCGACCCAAGAGACCCAGTACTTC. This codes for CASSPLATQETQYF. The V and J genes are TRBV18 and TRBJ2-5; a weak D match, TRBD2 (5 bases). Germline-derived CDR1 and CDR2 are KGHSH and LQKENI. Trimming cost V 2 bases and J 1 base, with 8 bases left between them. This CDR3 has 14 residues.

This chain joins TRBV27 and TRBJ2-5; 11 nucleotides agree with TRBD2. CDR1 MNHEY and CDR2 SMNVEV come from the germline V gene (reference sequence). The CDR3 is 18 amino acids. V dropped 0 bases and J dropped 5; count of bases not matched to a gene: 11. The CDR3 sequence: CASSLSGRLAGYGETQYF. CDR3 bases: TGTGCCAGCAGTTTATCTGGCCGACTAGCGGGATATGGGGAGACCCAGTACTTC.

The chain employs TRBV9 and TRBJ1-2; D remains ambiguous. This CDR3 region has 17 residues. The germline V gene has CDR1 SGDLS and CDR2 YYNGEE. Trimming removed 4 bases at V and 5 bases at J, with 24 bases between. CDR3 in amino acids: CASSPEGDSVGDYGYTF. CDR3 nucleotides: TGTGCCAGCAGCCCCGAGGGAGACTCAGTCGGGGATTATGGCTACACCTTC.

The V and J genes are TRBV13 and TRBJ2-2; a weak D match, TRBD1 (6 bases). Trimming removed 4 bases from V and 3 bases from J, with 12 bases in between. Germline CDR1 reads PRHDT; CDR2 reads FYEKMQ (reference sequence). The CDR3 has 15 residues. CDR3 nucleotide sequence: TGTGCCAGCAGCTCGCTTGGGGGCGACACCGGGGAGCTGTTTTTT. Protein product: CASSSLGGDTGELFF.

This rearrangement joins TRBV5-8 to TRBJ1-4; D call uncertain. The CDR3 is 14 residues long. The ends were cut back, 1 base at V and 4 bases at J, with 8 bases in the middle. Germline V gene sequence: CDR1 SGHTS, CDR2 YDEGEE. Here the CDR3 reads CASSLSLGNEKLFF. In nucleotides, the CDR3 is TGTGCCAGCAGCTTGTCCCTCGGTAATGAAAAACTGTTTTTT.

The genes are TRBV27 and TRBJ1-2, with 8 bases identical to TRBD1. Unmatched junction bases numbered 8, after V lost 8 bases and J lost 0 bases. The CDR3 runs 15 residues. Per the germline V gene, CDR1 is MNHEY and CDR2 is SMNVEV (reference sequence). The CDR3 protein is CASGPGQAANYGYTF. CDR3 coding DNA: TGTGCCAGCGGTCCGGGACAGGCGGCTAACTATGGCTACACCTTC.

The chain uses TRBV6-4 and TRBJ2-2, with 9 bases matching TRBD1. Germline assignment: CDR1 MRHNA and CDR2 SNTAGT. V lost 0 bases and J lost 3; bases outside the gene matches: 5. The CDR3 contains 17 residues. The CDR3 is CASSDSRGQGHTGELFF. CDR3 coding DNA: TGTGCCAGCAGTGACTCGAGGGGACAGGGTCACACCGGGGAGCTGTTTTTT.